This T cell receptor (beta chain) was observed in a study of blood T cell repertoires in COVID-19. Clones were read by immunoSEQ multiplex PCR, and TCRdb kept only the in-frame ones, dropping some. In the table there are approximately 240,000 clones, approximately 81% of which are singletons. CDR1 and CDR2 from the germline V gene are SNHLY and FYNNEI. The CDR3 is made up of 16 amino acids. Trimming removed 7 bases from V and 8 bases from J; junction bases left unmatched: 14. Sequencing input: peripheral blood. This TCR was recovered from a man aged 45-65 years who had recovered from COVID-19. The genes are TRBV2 and TRBJ1-2, with 12 bases lining up with TRBD1. The CDR3 here is CASTPLPGQGARGYTF. Written as DNA, the CDR3 is TGTGCCAGCACCCCCCTTCCGGGACAGGGGGCGCGCGGCTACACCTTC.